Presented here are 29 T cell receptor beta chains from one specimen sequenced in a study of neurological immune-mediated disorders. Time point specified: longitudinal time-point 2. In TCRdb, the 5' RACE reads were re-called with MiXCR into one record per CDR3 protein. The sample records roughly 80,000 distinct CDR3 sequences, 4.5% to 7.5% being singletons. The sequenced sample was PBMCs. The receptors come from a woman aged 55-70 years with multiple sclerosis.

The table lists this clonotype with many counts. V usage is TRBV20-1 and J usage is TRBJ1-1; D is ambiguous. V was shortened by 5 bases and J by 5 bases, with 12 bases between the two germline ends. The length of the CDR3 is 12 residues. The germline V gene has CDR1 DFQATT and CDR2 SNEGSKA (reference sequence). CDR3 loop: CSAPYSATEAFF. The CDR3 coding sequence is TGCAGTGCTCCGTATTCGGCGACTGAAGCTTTCTTT.

Comment on this clonotype: Compared with germline, one end of the junction differs, possibly owing to a read error. The V gene is TRBV9, the J gene TRBJ1-1; 11 bases line up with TRBD1. There are 20 residues in the CDR3. In germline, CDR1 is SGDLS, CDR2 YYNGEE. The CDR3 region has the DNA TGTTCCAGCAGCGCACAAGACGAAATCGGACAGGGGGCGTACTACACTGAAGCTTTCTTT. Protein sequence: CSSSAQDEIGQGAYYTEAFF. The full variable domain, rest sourced from reference TRBV9 and TRBJ1-1, is DSGVTQTPKHLITATGQRVTLRCSPRSGDLSVYWYQQSLDQGLQFLIQYYNGEERAKGNILERFSAQQFPDLHSELNLSSLELGDSALYFCSSSAQDEIGQGAYYTEAFFGQGTRLTVV.

This clonotype was recorded at least ten times. The rearrangement links TRBV20-1 to TRBJ2-7; D call uncertain. V lost 5 bases and J 3 bases, leaving 17 bases between the germline ends. This CDR3 region has 14 residues. Germline V gene sequence: CDR1 DFQATT, CDR2 SNEGSKA (reference sequence). The CDR3 here is CSAPRPVGRYEQYF. The CDR3 DNA reads TGCAGTGCTCCCCGACCCGTGGGTCGCTACGAGCAGTACTTC.

The V gene is TRBV7-6, the J gene TRBJ2-3; 11 bases line up with TRBD1. The J segment lost 4 bases and the V segment lost 5 bases, leaving 2 bases of the junction unmatched. This CDR3 region has 14 residues. The germline V gene has CDR1 SGHVS and CDR2 FNYEAQ. The CDR3: CASSPGQGADTQYF. Written as DNA, the CDR3 is TGTGCCAGCAGCCCGGGACAGGGGGCAGATACGCAGTATTTT.

This clonotype was seen at least ten times. V and J are TRBV12-3 or TRBV12-4 and TRBJ1-4; 7 nucleotides align to TRBD1. This CDR3 comprises 15 residues. V shed 1 base, J shed 5 bases, and the junction held 4 bases outside the gene matches. CDR3 amino acids: CASSLGQGVNEKLFF. CDR3 DNA: TGTGCCAGCAGTTTAGGACAGGGAGTGAATGAAAAACTGTTTTTT.

This clonotype was counted ten times or more. The chain links TRBV5-1 to TRBJ2-1; D is possibly TRBD2 (6 bases). The germline V gene has CDR1 SGHRS and CDR2 YFSETQ. CDR3 length equals 14 residues. Trimming pared 0 bases from V and 5 bases from J, leaving 9 bases between. The CDR3 here is CASSLGLANNEQFF. In DNA form, the CDR3 reads TGCGCCAGCAGCTTGGGTCTAGCGAACAATGAGCAGTTCTTC.

In this sample, this clonotype turned up many times. The chain combines TRBV5-1 with TRBJ2-7; tentatively, D is TRBD1 (6 bases). The CDR3 runs 15 residues. Germline-derived CDR1 and CDR2 are SGHRS and YFSETQ. Trimming cost V 3 bases and J 0 bases, with 13 bases left between them. CDR3: CASSSNDRSSYEQYF. Here the CDR3 DNA reads TGCGCCAGCAGCTCAAATGACAGGAGCTCCTACGAGCAGTACTTC. Drawing the rest from reference TRBV5-1 and TRBJ2-7, the complete variable domain is KAGVTQTPRYLIKTRGQQVTLSCSPISGHRSVSWYQQTPGQGLQFLFEYFSETQRNKGNFPGRFSGRQFSNSRSEMNVSTLELGDSALYLCASSSNDRSSYEQYFGPGTRLTVT.

This clonotype appeared many times. The chain employs TRBV6-6 and TRBJ2-5; no definite D call. Deletions cut 4 bases from V and 1 base from J, with 7 bases between. This CDR3 contains 13 residues. Germline V gene data show CDR1 as MNHNY and CDR2 as SVGAGI (reference sequence). CDR3 in amino acids: CASSSRAQETQYF. In DNA form, the CDR3 reads TGTGCCAGCAGTTCTCGAGCCCAAGAGACCCAGTACTTC.

The sample holds a few counts of this clonotype. The J gene is TRBJ1-1, the V gene TRBV6-6, with a tentative D call TRBD1 (5 bases). Trimming removed 5 bases at V and 5 bases at J, with 18 bases between. Germline assignment: CDR1 MNHNY and CDR2 SVGAGI (reference sequence). The CDR3 consists of 15 residues. The CDR3 protein is CASSPEVAGRTEAFF. DNA for the CDR3: TGTGCCAGCAGTCCGGAGGTGGCAGGGCGGACTGAAGCTTTCTTT.

This rearrangement joins TRBV7-8 to TRBJ2-4; 10 nucleotides line up with TRBD1. The CDR3 totals 15 residues. V gave up 1 base and J gave up 5 bases; unmatched junction bases: 2. Per germline, CDR1 SGHVS and CDR2 FQNEAQ. CDR3 sequence reads: CASSLEGQGQNIQYF. The CDR3 region has the DNA TGTGCCAGCAGCTTAGAGGGACAGGGGCAAAACATTCAGTACTTC.

This clonotype was seen repeatedly, ten times or more. CDR3 region: CASSFYQNYEQYF. The DNA for the CDR3 is TGCGCCAGCAGCTTCTACCAGAACTACGAGCAGTACTTC. This chain uses TRBV5-1 with TRBJ2-7; D call uncertain. The V gene's germline CDR1 is SGHRS and CDR2 YFSETQ. The CDR3 covers 13 residues. V lost 2 bases, J lost 3 bases, and 9 bases lay in between.

This clonotype has at least ten counts. The J gene is TRBJ1-5, the V gene TRBV20-1, with D possibly matching TRBD1 (5 bases). The CDR3 runs 15 residues. Germline V CDR1 and CDR2: DFQATT, SNEGSKA (reference sequence). V was shortened by 1 base and J by 4 bases, with 14 bases between the two germline ends. The CDR3 DNA sequence: TGCAGTGCTAGAGGGGACGGAAAAAATAATCAGCCCCAGCATTTT. This translates into CSARGDGKNNQPQHF.

This clonotype was found many times. An end of the junction does not agree with germline; a read error may underlie this. This rearrangement joins TRBV5-1 to TRBJ2-1, with D perhaps TRBD1 or TRBD2 (5 bases each). The CDR3 loop spans 14 amino acids. Germline CDR1 reads SGHRS; CDR2 reads YFSETQ. The CDR3 nucleotides read TGCGCCAGCAGAATCCAAAACGGGGCGAATGCGCAGTTCTTC. It encodes CASRIQNGANAQFF.

The rearrangement joins TRBV5-1 to TRBJ1-1; no clear D gene. Trimming took off 4 bases at V and 0 bases at J, with 16 bases between the two ends. The V gene's germline CDR1 is SGHRS and CDR2 YFSETQ. The CDR3 has 16 residues. The CDR3 spells CASSGGSSDMNTEAFF. Written as DNA, the CDR3 is TGCGCCAGCAGCGGCGGGTCGTCAGATATGAACACTGAAGCTTTCTTT.

This clonotype was counted many times. The chain carries TRBV5-6 and TRBJ1-6; 9 bases fit TRBD1. The length of the CDR3 is 14 residues. The V gene's germline CDR1 is SGHDT and CDR2 YYEEEE. Trimming took 2 bases from V and 9 from J; bases not matched to a gene: 3. The DNA for the CDR3 is TGTGCCAGCAGCTTAGGGGACAGGGCTTCACCCCTCCACTTT. Its translation is CASSLGDRASPLHF.

This clonotype was recorded many times. This rearrangement joins TRBV5-5 to TRBJ1-2, with D possibly matching TRBD1 (6 bases). Between the trimmed V and J ends, which lost 2 bases and 2 bases, there was a span of 13 bases. This CDR3 contains 15 residues. Germline CDR1 reads SGHKS; CDR2 reads YYEKEE (reference sequence). CDR3 protein: CASSFLRTENYGYTF. DNA of the CDR3: TGTGCCAGCAGCTTCTTACGGACAGAGAACTATGGCTACACCTTC.

There are many counts of this clonotype. The rearrangement joins TRBV5-1 to TRBJ1-1; D is undetermined. Germline CDR1 SGHRS, CDR2 YFSETQ. The CDR3 has 14 amino acids. Trimming took 1 base from V and 6 from J, leaving 13 bases between them. In DNA, the CDR3 is TGCGCCAGCAGCTTGACAGCCGAAGGGTCTGAAGCTTTCTTT. Its translation is CASSLTAEGSEAFF.

This clonotype was seen ten or more times. The chain joins TRBV20-1 to TRBJ2-5; D is perhaps TRBD1 or TRBD2 (6 bases each). Germline loops: CDR1 DFQATT, CDR2 SNEGSKA (reference sequence). The V gene lost 6 bases and the J gene lost 5 bases, with 19 bases spanning the gap. The CDR3 has 14 residues. The CDR3 loop reads CSAGGGTAVETQYF. The CDR3 DNA is TGCAGTGCGGGGGGCGGGACGGCGGTCGAGACCCAGTACTTC.

This clonotype was counted a few times. The chain carries TRBV7-2 and TRBJ1-2; D may be TRBD1 (5 bases). The CDR3 runs to 14 residues. V dropped 2 bases and J dropped 6 bases, with 13 bases sitting between them. Germline lookup yields CDR1 SGHTA and CDR2 FQGNSA. This chain's CDR3 is CASSLQGTRDGYTF. DNA for the CDR3: TGTGCCAGCAGCTTACAGGGAACGAGGGATGGCTACACCTTC. The entire variable domain, with the rest obtained from reference TRBV7-2 and TRBJ1-2, is as follows: GAGVSQSPSNKVTEKGKDVELRCDPISGHTALYWYRQSLGQGLEFLIYFQGNSAPDKSGLPSDRFSAERTGGSVSTLTIQRTQQEDSAVYLCASSLQGTRDGYTFGSGTRLTVV.

This clonotype appeared many times. The V call is TRBV5-1, the J call TRBJ2-5, with TRBD1 as a possible D gene (6 bases). Germline V gene lookup returns CDR1 SGHRS and CDR2 YFSETQ. With 3 bases removed from V and 2 bases from J, the gap between germline ends came to 17 bases. The CDR3 is 16 amino acids. The CDR3 sequence: CASSSLQGTPQETQYF. CDR3 in DNA: TGCGCCAGCAGCTCCCTACAGGGAACGCCTCAAGAGACCCAGTACTTC.

This clonotype appeared a single time. The V and J genes are TRBV10-2 and TRBJ2-2, with 8 bases fitting TRBD1. The CDR3 runs to 15 residues. Germline V CDR1 and CDR2: WSHSY, SAAADI. The V gene end was trimmed by 6 bases and the J gene end by 5 bases; junction bases not matched to a gene: 8. In DNA form, the CDR3 reads TGCGCCAGCAGCGCCGGGACAGGAACGACCGGGGAGCTGTTTTTT. Translated, it gives CASSAGTGTTGELFF.

This clonotype was recorded many times. V is TRBV12-3 or TRBV12-4 and J is TRBJ1-1, with D perhaps TRBD1 (6 bases). With 7 bases removed from V and 5 bases from J, the gap between germline ends came to 17 bases. The CDR3 has 14 residues. This chain's CDR3 is CASIPSGGRTEAFF. The DNA for the CDR3 is TGTGCCAGCATCCCTAGTGGGGGGCGAACTGAAGCTTTCTTT.

This clonotype was picked up many times. The J gene is TRBJ2-3, the V gene TRBV20-1; D might be TRBD1 (5 bases). The CDR3 runs 13 residues. The ends were cut back, 6 bases at V and 1 base at J, with 11 bases in the middle. Germline CDR1 is DFQATT and CDR2 is SNEGSKA (reference sequence). The CDR3, as DNA: TGCAGTGCCATGGGGCGCCGCACAGATACGCAGTATTTT. Translated: CSAMGRRTDTQYF.

The table lists this clonotype with many counts. The chain has TRBV7-9 and TRBJ1-1, with 7 bases fitting TRBD1. There are 13 residues in the CDR3. Trimming took 5 bases from V and 1 from J; bases not matched to a gene: 1. The germline V gene encodes CDR1 SEHNR and CDR2 FQNEAQ (reference sequence). The CDR3 protein is CASSRDRNTEAFF. CDR3 in DNA: TGTGCCAGCAGCCGGGACAGGAACACTGAAGCTTTCTTT.

This clonotype came up many times. The chain is built from TRBV5-4 and TRBJ1-6, with 8 bases that match TRBD1. Germline CDR1 SGHNT, CDR2 YYREEE (reference sequence). The junction had 4 bases not matched to a gene; V was cut back by 3 bases and J by 5 bases. The CDR3 is 15 amino acids. The CDR3 nucleotides are TGTGCCAGCAGCTACGGGACAGGAGATAATTCACCCCTCCACTTT. This encodes CASSYGTGDNSPLHF.

This clonotype was observed many times. The V gene is TRBV5-1, the J gene TRBJ1-2; D unresolved. V was trimmed by 1 base and J by 3 bases, leaving 7 bases between them. The CDR3 covers 13 residues. Germline values: CDR1 SGHRS, CDR2 YFSETQ. The CDR3 DNA is TGCGCCAGCAGCTTGCGGGGTGACTATGGCTACACCTTC. Translated: CASSLRGDYGYTF.

In this sample, this clonotype turned up many times. This chain uses TRBV15 with TRBJ2-2; either TRBD1 or TRBD2 may supply D (5 bases each). Germline V gene lookup returns CDR1 LNHNV and CDR2 YYDKDF (reference sequence). The CDR3 runs to 14 residues. Trimming shortened V by 8 bases and J by 0 bases, and 10 bases separated the two germline ends. CDR3 residues: CATGGRSNTGELFF. CDR3 sequence (DNA): TGTGCCACCGGGGGAAGGTCGAACACCGGGGAGCTGTTTTTT.

This clonotype was seen repeatedly, ten times or more. This rearrangement joins TRBV7-8 to TRBJ1-5, with D unresolved. CDR1 is SGHVS and CDR2 is FQNEAQ in the germline V gene. Trimming shortened V by 1 base and J by 1 base, and 5 bases separated the two germline ends. This CDR3 region has 14 residues. Written as DNA, the CDR3 is TGTGCCAGCAGCTTAGTTCAGAGCAATCAGCCCCAGCATTTT. Amino acids: CASSLVQSNQPQHF. Combining the CDR3 with reference TRBV7-8 and TRBJ1-5 gives the whole variable domain GAGVSQSPRYKVAKRGQDVALRCDPISGHVSLFWYQQALGQGPEFLTYFQNEAQLDKSGLPSDRFFAERPEGSVSTLKIQRTQQEDSAVYLCASSLVQSNQPQHFGDGTRLSIL.

In its sample, this clonotype was seen many times. The chain combines TRBV20-1 with TRBJ1-1; 9 bases agree with TRBD1. Trimming removed 6 bases from V and 1 base from J; junction bases left unmatched: 9. The CDR3 is made up of 15 amino acids. Germline V gene lookup returns CDR1 DFQATT and CDR2 SNEGSKA (reference sequence). DNA for the CDR3: TGCAGTGCCACCGGGACAGGGAAGGGGAACACTGAAGCTTTCTTT. Protein sequence: CSATGTGKGNTEAFF.